This TCR beta chain was sequenced in a study of vaccination and CD4 T cells after COVID-19. Study results and caveats: Among reactive clones from convalescent patients, a median approximately 86% appeared only post-vaccination.

An Oncomine TCR Beta short-read assay was used to sequence the DNA from cultured CD4+ T cells. TCRdb passed the PCR reads through MiXCR, listing each CDR3 protein once. The sample has 10,000 or so distinct CDR3 sequences, about 53% seen once. Germline V CDR1 and CDR2: MNHEY, SVGAGI. V was pared by 4 bases and J by 7 bases, with 6 bases of the junction left unmatched. The CDR3 covers 13 residues. Turning to this clonotype: What it recognizes is unknown.

The treatment was: approximately nine-day PBMC culture with coronavirus spike peptide pools or control peptides (ViraFEST assay). Patients returned positive PCR results between March and December 2020, earlier than US Alpha, Beta and Delta variants. Half the medium was exchanged for fresh IL-2 medium on days 3 and 7. This clonotype was obtained from a human donor who had recovered from COVID-19. The sample was CD4+ T cells from blood, cultured in vitro. The V and J genes are TRBV6-5 and TRBJ2-7; 8 bases match TRBD1. CDR3 DNA sequence: TGTGCCAGCAGTTCTGGACAGGGTGGGGAGCAGTACTTC. Amino acids: CASSSGQGGEQYF.